Below, 20 T cell receptor beta chains from the same sample are listed, as sequenced in a study of cytomegalovirus exposure and HLA in healthy donors (dated by TCRdb to 2015 to 2018). The library was prepared using the immunoSEQ multiplex PCR assay. TCRdb holds this immuneACCESS table with in-frame rearrangements only. Some clones are missing; in checked studies, unresolved V genes explain under half, and the rest has no known cause. This sample comprises roughly 240,000 clones, around 87% of them detected only once. The top ten hold around 2.6% of the sample. The specimen was PBMCs. The receptors come from a man aged 18 to 30 in good health and CMV-seronegative.

This CDR3 reads CASSQDLGGAVGNTIYF. In DNA form, the CDR3 reads TGCGCCAGCAGCCAAGATTTGGGGGGGGCTGTTGGAAACACCATATATTTT. The chain uses TRBV4-3 and TRBJ1-3, with TRBD1 as a possible D gene (6 bases). Germline V gene lookup returns CDR1 LGHNA and CDR2 YSLEER. The V end was cut by 0 bases, the J end by 3 bases, with 15 bases between. The CDR3 totals 17 residues.

This rearrangement joins TRBV19 to TRBJ2-1; TRBD2 matches at 8 bases. CDR1 and CDR2 (germline): LNHDA, SQIVND (reference sequence). This CDR3 is built from 14 residues. V shed 6 bases, J shed 4 bases, and the junction held 5 bases outside the gene matches. CDR3 nucleotides: TGTGCCAGTAGACGCGGGAGGTATTACAATGAGCAGTTCTTC. It is translated as CASRRGRYYNEQFF.

The gene calls are TRBV6-1 and TRBJ2-1; 9 bases map to TRBD2. The CDR3 covers 14 residues. V gave up 3 bases and J gave up 9 bases; unmatched junction bases: 6. From germline, CDR1 is MNHNS and CDR2 SASEGT. The CDR3 nucleotides are TGTGCCAGCAGTGATCTTCGAGCGGGGGGTGAGCAGTTCTTC. Protein sequence: CASSDLRAGGEQFF.

V usage is TRBV6-5 and J usage is TRBJ1-5; 7 bases are shared with TRBD1. The length of the CDR3 is 14 residues. From germline, CDR1 is MNHEY and CDR2 SVGAGI. The trim removed 6 bases at V and 10 bases at J, leaving 12 bases unmatched. The CDR3 nucleotides read TGTGCCAGCAGCCAACAGGGGCCCCCGTCTCCCCAGCATTTT. It is translated as CASSQQGPPSPQHF.

The chain uses TRBV7-2 and TRBJ2-5; D is perhaps TRBD2 (7 bases). The CDR3 totals 15 residues. Germline V gene sequence: CDR1 SGHTA, CDR2 FQGNSA. The V and J ends lost 1 base and 0 bases respectively, with 9 bases between them. The CDR3 bases are TGTGCCAGCAGCTTAGGCGGGGGCTACCAAGAGACCCAGTACTTC. Protein: CASSLGGGYQETQYF.

The chain couples TRBV9 to TRBJ2-3; no clear D. From germline, CDR1 is SGDLS and CDR2 YYNGEE. The V end was cut by 0 bases, the J end by 5 bases, with 10 bases between. This CDR3 is built from 14 residues. For the CDR3, the DNA is TGTGCCAGCAGCGTAGTAGTATCTGGAGATACGCAGTATTTT. Its protein is CASSVVVSGDTQYF.

The V call is TRBV10-2, the J call TRBJ2-3; 8 bases fit TRBD2. The trim removed 6 bases at V and 3 bases at J, leaving 8 bases unmatched. CDR3 length equals 15 residues. Germline values: CDR1 WSHSY, CDR2 SAAADI. CDR3: CASSPLTSVTDTQYF. The CDR3 nucleotides are TGCGCCAGCAGCCCCTTGACTAGCGTTACAGATACGCAGTATTTT.

The chain is built from TRBV28 and TRBJ1-1; D is undetermined. Between the trimmed V and J ends, which lost 7 bases and 4 bases, there was a span of 16 bases. Germline V CDR1 and CDR2: MDHEN, SYDVKM. This CDR3 region has 14 residues. The CDR3 DNA reads as TGTGCCAGCACCGGCTGGAGGGAGGGCACTGAAGCTTTCTTT. Protein product: CASTGWREGTEAFF.

The chain combines TRBV27 with TRBJ2-6; a weak D match, TRBD2 (7 bases). The CDR3 is 16 amino acids. V shed 6 bases and J shed 1 base, with 13 bases lying between them. The germline V gene encodes CDR1 MNHEY and CDR2 SMNVEV (reference sequence). CDR3 sequence reads: CASRRGGDSGANVLTF. CDR3 bases: TGTGCCAGCAGAAGGGGGGGGGATTCTGGGGCCAACGTCCTGACTTTC.

The V and J genes are TRBV5-6 and TRBJ2-7, with 8 bases aligning to TRBD1. The CDR3 loop spans 14 amino acids. The V gene's germline CDR1 is SGHDT and CDR2 YYEEEE. V lost 4 bases, J lost 5 bases, and 8 bases stayed unmatched. The CDR3 reads CASSRKDRENEQYF. DNA of the CDR3: TGTGCCAGCAGCAGGAAGGACAGGGAAAACGAGCAGTACTTC.

The gene calls are TRBV2 and TRBJ2-2, with 8 bases aligning to TRBD1. Germline V gene data show CDR1 as SNHLY and CDR2 as FYNNEI. After removal of 6 bases from V and 6 bases from J, the junction contained 3 bases not matched to a gene. The CDR3 length is 13 residues. The CDR3 nucleotides are TGTGCCAGCAGACCGGACAGGGCCGGGGAGCTGTTTTTT. Translating gives CASRPDRAGELFF.

The chain links TRBV7-9 to TRBJ2-5; 7 bases are a match to TRBD1. CDR3 length: 13 amino acids. Per germline, CDR1 SEHNR and CDR2 FQNEAQ (reference sequence). J lost 1 base, V lost 5 bases, and 1 base had no gene match. CDR3 nucleotide sequence: TGTGCCAGCAGCCGGGACAGCCAAGAGACCCAGTACTTC. This codes for CASSRDSQETQYF.

This clone has only one observation. The chain links TRBV6-5 to TRBJ2-1, with D unclear. With 2 bases removed from V and 5 bases from J, the gap between germline ends came to 7 bases. The CDR3 has 13 residues. Germline V gene sequence: CDR1 MNHEY, CDR2 SVGAGI. Here the CDR3 reads CASSYLRNNEQFF. The CDR3 bases are TGTGCCAGCAGTTACCTCAGGAACAATGAGCAGTTCTTC.

The chain links TRBV6-1 to TRBJ2-3; tentatively, D is TRBD1 (6 bases). The germline V gene encodes CDR1 MNHNS and CDR2 SASEGT. There are 14 residues in the CDR3. V was pared by 6 bases and J by 0 bases, with 10 bases between. CDR3 in amino acids: CASSPDRSTDTQYF. The CDR3 DNA reads as TGTGCCAGCAGCCCGGACAGAAGCACAGATACGCAGTATTTT.

A single count supports this clone. The CDR3 region is CASSEEGLPLAKNIQYF. The CDR3 nucleotides are TGTGCCAGCAGTGAGGAGGGGCTGCCCCTAGCCAAAAACATTCAGTACTTC. This chain uses TRBV2 with TRBJ2-4; TRBD2 is a possible D gene (6 bases). V gave up 3 bases and J gave up 0 bases, with 15 bases separating them. CDR1 is SNHLY and CDR2 is FYNNEI in the germline V gene. This CDR3 is built from 17 residues.

The rearrangement links TRBV28 to TRBJ2-3; the match to TRBD2 covers 9 bases. Germline CDR1 and CDR2: MDHEN and SYDVKM. V was pared by 6 bases and J by 0 bases, with 16 bases of the junction left unmatched. CDR3 size: 19 residues. CDR3 residues: CASSHRAGGPSGSTDTQYF. Written as DNA, the CDR3 is TGTGCCAGCAGCCATCGAGCGGGGGGCCCCTCTGGTAGCACAGATACGCAGTATTTT.

This chain links TRBV5-4 with TRBJ1-1; D not certain. The V and J ends lost 2 bases and 1 base respectively, with 9 bases between them. CDR3 length: 14 amino acids. Germline-derived CDR1 and CDR2 are SGHNT and YYREEE (reference sequence). CDR3 amino acids: CASSFLEKNTEAFF. CDR3 sequence (DNA): TGTGCCAGCAGCTTCCTAGAGAAGAACACTGAAGCTTTCTTT.

This clone was seen a single time. CDR3 loop: CASSFGLAGVGVDTQYF. CDR3 nucleotide sequence: TGCGCCAGCAGCTTCGGACTAGCGGGAGTTGGCGTAGATACGCAGTATTTT. The chain joins TRBV5-1 to TRBJ2-3; 13 bases align to TRBD2. CDR1 and CDR2 (germline): SGHRS, YFSETQ. With V trimmed by 2 bases and J by 5 bases, 8 bases remained unmatched. The CDR3 runs to 17 residues.

The V call is TRBV9, the J call TRBJ2-5, with D unresolved. The CDR3 spans 14 residues. Trimming pared 0 bases from V and 7 bases from J, leaving 13 bases between. CDR1 and CDR2 from the germline V gene are SGDLS and YYNGEE. The CDR3 coding sequence is TGTGCCAGCAGCGTAGGTGTAGGCCCAGGGACCCAGTACTTC. It specifies CASSVGVGPGTQYF.

The CDR3 nucleotides read TGTGCCAGTAGGGACAGGGGAGGACACTATGGCTACACCTTC. Its protein is CASRDRGGHYGYTF. V gene TRBV19 combines with J gene TRBJ1-2, with TRBD1 identical over 9 bases. J gave up 3 bases and V 6 bases, and 5 bases lay outside the gene matches. CDR1 and CDR2 from the germline V gene are LNHDA and SQIVND (reference sequence). CDR3 length: 14 residues.